This TCR beta chain was obtained from a study of shared clonotypes between healthy human individuals. The donors, healthy adults who were HIV-negative, had experienced no recent acute infections or vaccinations. The table came from immunoSEQ multiplex PCR; TCRdb's copy has only in-frame clones and leaves some out. The sample has about 1 million clones; about 75% are singletons. Trimming took off 6 bases at V and 4 bases at J, with 13 bases between the two ends. The CDR3 is 14 amino acids. CDR1 SGHRS and CDR2 YFSETQ come from the germline V gene. This TCR derives from a man aged 18 to 30 in good health. The V call is TRBV5-1, the J call TRBJ2-2; tentative D call: TRBD1 (5 bases). The sample consisted of memory CD4+ T cells sorted from blood. Subset of the sample: CD45RA-negative fraction. The CDR3 nucleotides are TGCGCCAGCACCTTAGGGGTCATCACCGGGGAGCTGTTTTTT. Residues: CASTLGVITGELFF.